Listed here is a single T cell receptor beta chain. This sample was included in a study of blood T cell repertoires in COVID-19. Across the whole study: Sources were T cells, B-cell-depleted T cells, or PBMCs; the material itself was cDNA or gDNA.

Authors' data handling: Estimation of nucleated cell counts was performed using reference gene primer amplification. TCRdb keeps only in-frame clones here, not all; method: immunoSEQ multiplex PCR. Clone size and the V and J calls come from that table; the DNA yielded D and trimming. The top ten clones hold about 0.93% of a sample with over 60,000 clones, roughly 86% of them seen once. The CDR3 runs to 14 residues. Trimming removed 3 bases from V and 0 bases from J, with 7 bases in between. From germline, CDR1 is SGHDT and CDR2 YYEEEE. The V and J genes are TRBV5-6 and TRBJ1-3; D remains unclear. This receptor was obtained from a man in his 70s with acute or convalescent COVID-19. The specimen was peripheral blood. CDR3 residues: CASSSGNSGNTIYF. The CDR3 DNA sequence: TGTGCCAGCAGCTCCGGGAACTCTGGAAACACCATATATTTT.